One sample yielded the 9 T cell receptor beta chains listed below, sequenced in a study of blood T cell repertoires in COVID-19 (dated by TCRdb to 2020 to 2022). The protocol used for the library was the immunoSEQ multiplex PCR assay. Entries here come from immuneACCESS through TCRdb and include only in-frame sequences with V and J called. Some clones fail to appear in such tables; in the studies checked, an unresolved V gene covers under half of the shortfall, and the cause of the remainder is unknown. The sample records over 110,000 clones, about 87% of which are singletons. The top ten clones comprise about 11% of the sample. Sequenced sample: PBMCs or T cells enriched from blood (not recorded which). These receptors originate from a man aged 60 to 75 who had recovered from COVID-19.

The chain joins TRBV19 to TRBJ2-2; D perhaps matches TRBD1 (6 bases). Trimming left V 1 base short and J 2 bases short, with 11 bases between. CDR1 is LNHDA, CDR2 SQIVND, per germline (reference sequence). CDR3 length: 16 residues. Written as DNA, the CDR3 is TGTGCCAGTAGTATAGTAGGGGGAGCCAACACCGGGGAGCTGTTTTTT. This encodes CASSIVGGANTGELFF.

The rearrangement links TRBV28 to TRBJ2-7; 9 bases are a match to TRBD2. Germline-derived CDR1 and CDR2 are MDHEN and SYDVKM. With V trimmed by 3 bases and J by 2 bases, 8 bases remained unmatched. The CDR3 has 16 residues. The CDR3 here is CASSFSLAGLTYEQYF. In nucleotides, the CDR3 is TGTGCCAGCAGTTTTTCCCTAGCGGGACTTACCTACGAGCAGTACTTC.

This chain's CDR3 is CASSSRQARGGNEKLFF. The CDR3 nucleotides read TGTGCCAGCAGCTCCCGACAGGCCCGTGGGGGTAATGAAAAACTGTTTTTT. The chain joins TRBV5-5 to TRBJ1-4; possibly TRBD1 for D (6 bases). V lost 3 bases, J lost 4 bases, and 19 bases lay in between. The CDR3 has 17 residues. Germline lookup yields CDR1 SGHKS and CDR2 YYEKEE (reference sequence).

CDR3 residues: CASSDLPGQGRGTQYF. The DNA of the CDR3 is TGTGCCAGCAGTGACTTACCGGGACAGGGACGGGGTACGCAGTATTTT. The chain recombines TRBV6-4 with TRBJ2-3, with 9 bases matching TRBD1. Losses at the gene ends were 1 base for V and 8 bases for J; bases not matched to a gene: 10. Germline assignment: CDR1 MRHNA and CDR2 SNTAGT. CDR3 length: 16 amino acids.

The J gene is TRBJ2-5, the V gene TRBV27; TRBD2 matches 10 bases. Trimming removed 5 bases from V and 2 bases from J; junction bases left unmatched: 8. This CDR3 spans 16 amino acids. Germline V gene lookup returns CDR1 MNHEY and CDR2 SMNVEV (reference sequence). The DNA of the CDR3 is TGTGCCAGCAGTCCACTAGCGGGACCACAACAAGAGACCCAGTACTTC. It specifies CASSPLAGPQQETQYF.

The chain uses TRBV29-1 and TRBJ2-1; TRBD2 matches 13 bases. The CDR3 extends over 16 amino acids. Trimming removed 4 bases from V and 4 bases from J; junction bases left unmatched: 7. Looked up from germline, CDR1 is SQVTM and CDR2 is ANQGSEA. The DNA for the CDR3 is TGCAGCGTTGGGAAGACTAGCGGGGGGTTATACAATGAGCAGTTCTTC. Amino acids: CSVGKTSGGLYNEQFF.

Written as DNA, the CDR3 is TGTGCCAGCAGTGGACTCTTCTACGAGCAGTACTTC. It codes for CASSGLFYEQYF. The genes are TRBV2 and TRBJ2-7; no reliable D call. V lost 4 bases and J lost 3, with 7 bases in between. The CDR3 has 12 residues. CDR1 is SNHLY and CDR2 is FYNNEI in the germline V gene.

The chain couples TRBV2 to TRBJ1-5, with a possible D match to TRBD1 (6 bases). The ends were cut back, 8 bases at V and 2 bases at J, with 13 bases in the middle. The CDR3 is 14 residues long. Per the germline V gene, CDR1 is SNHLY and CDR2 is FYNNEI. The CDR3: CASQQGLGNQPQHF. In nucleotides, the CDR3 is TGTGCCAGCCAGCAGGGGTTGGGCAATCAGCCCCAGCATTTT.

The count of this clone is one. The chain joins TRBV5-6 to TRBJ1-4, with D maybe TRBD1 (5 bases). Germline V gene sequence: CDR1 SGHDT, CDR2 YYEEEE. Between the trimmed V and J ends, which lost 0 bases and 3 bases, there was a span of 6 bases. The CDR3 contains 14 residues. CDR3 sequence reads: CASSLAGANEKLFF. The DNA of the CDR3 is TGTGCCAGCAGCTTGGCGGGGGCTAATGAAAAACTGTTTTTT.